This T cell receptor beta chain was sequenced for a study of vaccination and CD4 T cells after COVID-19. At the level of the study: Six males and four females, two Hispanic, made up the convalescents. The post-COVID sampling time was a median about 100 days after diagnosis, ranging from 35 to 161.

Described time point: late sampling 161 to 241 days after vaccination in a few convalescent patients. Recorded positive PCR dates fall between March and December 2020, preceding US Alpha, Beta and Delta variants. Trimming left V 4 bases short and J 3 bases short, with 6 bases between. The CDR3 covers 12 residues. The germline CDR1 and CDR2 sequences are SNHLY and FYNNEI. TCRdb analysed the PCR reads with MiXCR anew, one entry per CDR3 protein. The data hold about 36,000 distinct CDR3 sequences, with 36% observed a single time. The chain couples TRBV2 to TRBJ1-1; D unclear. Here the sequenced sample was CD4+ T cells from blood, taken about 7 months after SARS-CoV-2 vaccination. This TCR derives from a human donor who had recovered from COVID-19. The CDR3 is CASSVWYTEAFF. DNA of the CDR3: TGTGCCAGCAGTGTGTGGTACACTGAAGCTTTCTTT.